This TCR beta chain derives from a study of tumour-infiltrating T cells in Burkitt lymphoma. About the research overall: All epidemiological Burkitt lymphoma subtypes were represented in the cohort. Overall and progression-free survival were predicted by productive clonality.

In germline, CDR1 is LNHDA, CDR2 SQIVND (reference sequence). The CDR3 consists of 15 residues. The germline V and J ends were trimmed by 3 bases and 0 bases, with 9 bases remaining between them. Profiling relied on immunoSEQ multiplex PCR, and the TCRdb table lists in-frame clones only, not all of them. The sample includes some 2,500 clones, more than 12% seen only once; the top ten take 10% to 15%. Broader study findings: Several public clonotypes recurred in numerous Burkitt lymphoma patients.

A word on this clone: What it binds is not known.

This TCR derives from a human donor with Burkitt lymphoma. The rearrangement joins TRBV19 to TRBJ1-5, with D unresolved. The sequenced material came from tumor tissue. CDR3 protein: CASSIVRYSNQPQHF. Written as DNA, the CDR3 is TGTGCCAGTAGTATTGTCAGGTATAGCAATCAGCCCCAGCATTTT. The full variable domain, completed using reference TRBV19 and TRBJ1-5, is DGGITQSPKYLFRKEGQNVTLSCEQNLNHDAMYWYRQDPGQGLRLIYYSQIVNDFQKGDIAEGYSVSREKKESFPLTVTSAQKNPTAFYLCASSIVRYSNQPQHFGDGTRLSIL.